This T cell receptor (beta chain) was profiled in a study of early T cells in non-severe SARS-CoV-2 infection. For the study at large: The chains were unpaired, and the sequenced material was bulk RNA from unsorted whole blood.

Unique molecular identifiers tagged individual cDNA molecules. MiXCR, applied by TCRdb to the 5' RACE reads, yields one record per CDR3 protein. The sample records fewer than 25,000 distinct CDR3 sequences, 3% to 4% being singletons. This clonotype came up many times. Its antigen is unidentified. Broader study findings: Lookups in VDJdb leaned toward anti-spike CD8 responses and missed private and CD4 specificities.

The ends were cut back, 1 base at V and 4 bases at J, with 16 bases in the middle. CDR3 length: 16 residues. Germline lookup yields CDR1 LGHNA and CDR2 YSLEER. J is TRBJ1-2 and V is TRBV4-3; D remains ambiguous. This receptor was identified in an adult who was a healthcare worker with PCR-confirmed SARS-CoV-2 infection or an uninfected control (not recorded which). Sequencing was carried out using whole blood. CDR3 in DNA: TGCGCCAGCAGCCAAGGGTCCGTAGGGTTCGGCTATGGCTACACCTTC. Translating gives CASSQGSVGFGYGYTF.